A single sample is the source of the 17 T cell receptor beta chains below, sequenced in a study of shared clonotypes between healthy human individuals. TCRdb's table, derived via immunoSEQ multiplex PCR, lists solely in-frame clones and lacks some. The sample includes about 1 million clones, around 76% of them seen just once. Sequencing used memory CD4+ T cells sorted from blood. Subset reported: CD45RA-negative fraction. These receptors came from a young man in good health.

A remark on this clone: Other DNA sequences of this sample code for an identical CDR3. The chain combines TRBV11-2 with TRBJ2-5, with D maybe TRBD2 (6 bases). There are 14 residues in the CDR3. With 5 bases removed from V and 1 base from J, the gap between germline ends came to 11 bases. Germline lookup yields CDR1 SGHAT and CDR2 FQNNGV. CDR3 bases: TGTGCCAGCAGCCTCGCGGGGCTCCAAGAGACCCAGTACTTC. Its protein is CASSLAGLQETQYF.

The J gene is TRBJ1-5, the V gene TRBV14; a possible D gene is TRBD1 (5 bases). V was trimmed by 1 base and J by 0 bases, leaving 13 bases between them. Germline V gives CDR1 SGHDN, CDR2 FVKESK. The CDR3 consists of 17 residues. The CDR3 DNA follows: TGTGCCAGCAGCCAAGGTGGGGGAATTCCTAGCAATCAGCCCCAGCATTTT. As protein: CASSQGGGIPSNQPQHF.

The chain has TRBV5-1 and TRBJ1-2; a possible D gene is TRBD1 (5 bases). The ends were cut back, 6 bases at V and 0 bases at J, with 18 bases in the middle. The CDR3 runs 16 residues. Germline V CDR1 and CDR2: SGHRS, YFSETQ. This chain's CDR3 is CASNPDGAGANYGYTF. The CDR3 DNA follows: TGCGCCAGCAACCCCGACGGGGCGGGAGCTAACTATGGCTACACCTTC.

Only one count was recorded for this clone. This chain uses TRBV6-1 with TRBJ2-5, with D perhaps TRBD1 or TRBD2 (6 bases each). Trimming took 5 bases from V and 1 from J, leaving 14 bases between them. The CDR3 covers 15 residues. From germline, CDR1 is MNHNS and CDR2 SASEGT. This CDR3 reads CASSLSPGAQETQYF. The CDR3 bases are TGTGCCAGCAGTTTGTCGCCGGGGGCCCAAGAGACCCAGTACTTC.

On this clone itself: This specimen includes other DNA sequences encoding the same CDR3. The rearrangement joins TRBV2 to TRBJ2-7; TRBD1 aligns across 8 bases. The CDR3 is 15 residues long. V lost 3 bases to trimming and J lost 4 bases; unmatched junction nucleotides: 8. Germline V gene lookup returns CDR1 SNHLY and CDR2 FYNNEI. CDR3 loop: CASSERTGNSYEQYF. CDR3 nucleotides: TGTGCCAGCAGTGAGCGGACAGGGAATTCGTACGAGCAGTACTTC.

The J gene is TRBJ2-7, the V gene TRBV5-4, with TRBD2 matching 8 bases. The CDR3 is 16 amino acids. The V gene end was trimmed by 3 bases and the J gene end by 2 bases; junction bases not matched to a gene: 10. The germline CDR1 and CDR2 sequences are SGHNT and YYREEE (reference sequence). CDR3 bases: TGTGCCAGCAGCTGGGGGGGTAGCGGGATTCCCTACGAGCAGTACTTC. Translating it yields CASSWGGSGIPYEQYF.

This chain links TRBV4-1 with TRBJ1-2, with a possible D match to TRBD1 (5 bases). V lost 1 base to trimming and J lost 2 bases, with 8 bases between them. The CDR3 is 14 amino acids. Germline loops: CDR1 MGHRA, CDR2 YSYEKL. The CDR3 reads CASSQAWGNYGYTF. The CDR3 coding sequence is TGCGCCAGCAGCCAAGCTTGGGGGAACTATGGCTACACCTTC.

This clone was counted between two and nine times. This same CDR3 is encoded by further DNA sequences in the sample. V gene TRBV5-6 combines with J gene TRBJ1-5; D might be TRBD1 (6 bases). Trimming took off 4 bases at V and 2 bases at J, with 10 bases between the two ends. The V gene's germline CDR1 is SGHDT and CDR2 YYEEEE. This CDR3 has 14 amino acids. The CDR3 sequence is CASSHYRGNQPQHF. The CDR3 nucleotides are TGTGCCAGCAGCCACTACAGGGGCAATCAGCCCCAGCATTTT. Drawing the rest from reference TRBV5-6 and TRBJ1-5, the complete variable domain is DAGVTQSPTHLIKTRGQQVTLRCSPKSGHDTVSWYQQALGQGPQFIFQYYEEEERQRGNFPDRFSGHQFPNYSSELNVNALLLGDSALYLCASSHYRGNQPQHFGDGTRLSIL.

Notes on this clone: A read error is the likely source, as a far larger clone sits one nucleotide away. Different DNA sequences within this sample yield the same CDR3. The J gene is TRBJ2-2, the V gene TRBV4-1, with D perhaps TRBD2 (5 bases). V gave up 9 bases and J gave up 2 bases, with 19 bases separating them. The germline V gene has CDR1 MGHRA and CDR2 YSYEKL. The CDR3 is made up of 16 amino acids. The CDR3 spells CASSKDYTGNTGELFF. DNA for the CDR3: TGCGCCAGTAGCAAAGATTATACGGGAAACACCGGGGAGCTGTTTTTT.

The chain recombines TRBV6-1 with TRBJ1-2, with TRBD1 matching 7 bases. Germline loops: CDR1 MNHNS, CDR2 SASEGT. The CDR3 runs to 13 residues. Trimming removed 6 bases from V and 6 bases from J; junction bases left unmatched: 7. The CDR3 region is CASSSDRLDGYTF. As DNA, the CDR3 is TGTGCCAGCAGCTCGGACAGGCTGGATGGCTACACCTTC.

This chain joins TRBV7-9 and TRBJ2-7, with 10 bases that match TRBD2. The CDR3 has 13 amino acids. V was pared by 4 bases and J by 7 bases, with 4 bases of the junction left unmatched. Germline V gene data show CDR1 as SEHNR and CDR2 as FQNEAQ (reference sequence). The CDR3 reads CASSSSGREEQYF. The CDR3 coding sequence is TGTGCCAGCAGCTCTAGCGGGAGAGAAGAGCAGTACTTC.

The chain is built from TRBV11-3 and TRBJ1-5; TRBD1 might be the D (6 bases). The V end was cut by 3 bases, the J end by 3 bases, with 15 bases between. The CDR3 sequence is 16 residues long. Germline V gene lookup returns CDR1 SGHNT and CDR2 YENEEA. The CDR3 DNA reads TGTGCCAGCAGCTTCCCGTGCCGGACAGCCAATCAGCCCCAGCATTTT. Protein sequence: CASSFPCRTANQPQHF.

The V call is TRBV6-5, the J call TRBJ1-5; maybe TRBD1 (5 bases). Germline V CDR1 and CDR2: MNHEY, SVGAGI. Between the trimmed V and J ends, which lost 2 bases and 7 bases, there was a span of 18 bases. CDR3 size: 16 residues. CDR3 DNA: TGTGCCAGCAGTTACCCACTTAGGGACGAGGGACAGCCCCAGCATTTT. Translated, it gives CASSYPLRDEGQPQHF.

The chain combines TRBV5-8 with TRBJ1-5; possible D gene TRBD1, 6 bases. Germline CDR1 and CDR2: SGHTS and YDEGEE. Trimming left V 4 bases short and J 4 bases short, with 9 bases between. The CDR3 loop spans 13 amino acids. CDR3 protein: CASSSGQNQPQHF. Here the CDR3 DNA reads TGTGCCAGCAGCAGCGGACAGAATCAGCCCCAGCATTTT.

The J gene is TRBJ2-3, the V gene TRBV5-1, with 7 bases lining up with TRBD2. The CDR3 sequence is 15 residues long. In germline, CDR1 is SGHRS, CDR2 YFSETQ. Losses at the gene ends were 6 bases for V and 5 bases for J; bases not matched to a gene: 12. CDR3 loop: CASKLQRGGGDTQYF. In DNA form, the CDR3 reads TGCGCCAGCAAGCTCCAACGGGGCGGGGGAGATACGCAGTATTTT.

This clone was seen only a few times. CDR3 in amino acids: CASSEARGDGTQYF. DNA of the CDR3: TGTGCCAGCAGTGAAGCAAGGGGGGACGGGACCCAGTACTTC. J is TRBJ2-5 and V is TRBV2, with D perhaps being TRBD1 or TRBD2 (6 bases each). Germline CDR1 reads SNHLY; CDR2 reads FYNNEI. The CDR3 length is 14 residues. Trimming stripped 0 bases from V and 7 bases from J, with 12 bases between.

This rearrangement joins TRBV6-4 to TRBJ2-2; tentatively, D is TRBD1 or TRBD2 (6 bases each). Germline assignment: CDR1 MRHNA and CDR2 SNTAGT. Between the trimmed V and J ends, which lost 6 bases and 3 bases, there was a span of 14 bases. The CDR3 covers 15 residues. CDR3 residues: CASRLGGPDTGELFF. In DNA form, the CDR3 reads TGTGCCAGCAGGTTGGGGGGCCCGGACACCGGGGAGCTGTTTTTT.